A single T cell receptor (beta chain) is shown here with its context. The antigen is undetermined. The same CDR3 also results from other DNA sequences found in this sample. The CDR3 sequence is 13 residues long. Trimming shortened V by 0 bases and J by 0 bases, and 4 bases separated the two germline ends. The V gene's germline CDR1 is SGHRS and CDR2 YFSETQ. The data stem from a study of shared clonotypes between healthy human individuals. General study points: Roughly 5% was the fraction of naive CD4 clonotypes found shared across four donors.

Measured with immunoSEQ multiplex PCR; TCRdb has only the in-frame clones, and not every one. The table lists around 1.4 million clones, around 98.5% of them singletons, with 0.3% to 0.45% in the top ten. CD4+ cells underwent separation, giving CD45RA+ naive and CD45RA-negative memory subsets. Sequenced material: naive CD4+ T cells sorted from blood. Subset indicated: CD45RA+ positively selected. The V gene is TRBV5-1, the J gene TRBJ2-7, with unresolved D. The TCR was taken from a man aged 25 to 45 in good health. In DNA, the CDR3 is TGCGCCAGCAGCTTGGCCGTCTCCTACGAGCAGTACTTC. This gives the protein CASSLAVSYEQYF.